The 28 T cell receptor beta chains presented below share a single source sample, sequenced in a study of T cell responses to AZD1222 COVID-19 vaccine. The method was immunoSEQ multiplex PCR; TCRdb's version includes in-frame clones alone and lacks a portion of them. The sample lists tens of thousands of clones, about 93% occurring once. The sample in question was peripheral blood, obtained on day 0 of MenACWY control vaccination. All receptors come from an adult in good health.

The J gene is TRBJ1-2, the V gene TRBV14; D is perhaps TRBD1 (5 bases). Trimming cost V 3 bases and J 1 base, with 15 bases left between them. The CDR3 runs to 16 residues. The germline gives CDR1 SGHDN, CDR2 FVKESK. CDR3 in DNA: TGTGCCAGCAGCCACCGAAGGGGCAGATTTAACTATGGCTACACCTTC. It yields the protein CASSHRRGRFNYGYTF.

This clone has more than one count but fewer than ten. The V and J genes are TRBV6-2 or TRBV6-3 and TRBJ1-2; 11 bases align to TRBD1. Losses at the gene ends were 0 bases for V and 0 bases for J; bases not matched to a gene: 6. This CDR3 comprises 18 residues. Looked up from germline, CDR1 is MNHEY and CDR2 is SVGEGT. Here the CDR3 DNA reads TGTGCCAGCAGTTACTCCTTCGGACAGGGGGCAGCTAACTATGGCTACACCTTC. Translation gives CASSYSFGQGAANYGYTF.

This clone was recorded only once. V is TRBV7-2 and J is TRBJ1-1; unclear D gene. The CDR3 spans 14 residues. Trimming shortened V by 2 bases and J by 0 bases, and 7 bases separated the two germline ends. In germline, CDR1 is SGHTA, CDR2 FQGNSA. Here the CDR3 DNA reads TGTGCCAGCAGCTTACTCCCCTTGAACACTGAAGCTTTCTTT. This encodes CASSLLPLNTEAFF.

The V call is TRBV28, the J call TRBJ1-1; D unresolved. Germline V gives CDR1 MDHEN, CDR2 SYDVKM. This CDR3 spans 12 amino acids. Trimming cost V 3 bases and J 5 bases, with 7 bases left between them. The CDR3 sequence: CASSLAHTEAFF. CDR3 DNA: TGTGCCAGCAGTTTGGCCCATACTGAAGCTTTCTTT.

The V call is TRBV15, the J call TRBJ1-6; D perhaps matches TRBD1 (5 bases). Germline CDR1 and CDR2: LNHNV and YYDKDF (reference sequence). The CDR3 runs 15 residues. V lost 1 base and J 6 bases, leaving 10 bases between the germline ends. CDR3 protein: CATSRATGSNSPLHF. The CDR3 bases are TGTGCCACCAGCAGAGCTACAGGTTCTAATTCACCCCTCCACTTT.

The J gene is TRBJ1-5, the V gene TRBV7-8, with TRBD1 matching 12 bases. Unmatched junction bases numbered 7, after V lost 8 bases and J lost 5 bases. Germline-derived CDR1 and CDR2 are SGHVS and FQNEAQ. This CDR3 region has 15 residues. The chain's CDR3 is CASGTGTGGDQPQHF. Written as DNA, the CDR3 is TGTGCCAGCGGCACGGGGACAGGGGGCGATCAGCCCCAGCATTTT.

This sequence joins TRBV6-2 or TRBV6-3 and TRBJ2-1, with D tentatively TRBD2 (6 bases). Per the germline V gene, CDR1 is MNHEY and CDR2 is SVGEGT. The CDR3 extends over 16 amino acids. With 4 bases removed from V and 4 bases from J, the gap between germline ends came to 17 bases. CDR3 nucleotide sequence: TGTGCCAGCAGTTGGCTGGGCAGGGAGGTATACAATGAGCAGTTCTTC. Translation: CASSWLGREVYNEQFF.

This chain connects TRBV6-5 to TRBJ1-6, with TRBD1 matching 9 bases. This CDR3 region has 15 residues. After removal of 7 bases from V and 9 bases from J, the junction contained 10 bases not matched to a gene. From germline, CDR1 is MNHEY and CDR2 SVGAGI. In DNA form, the CDR3 reads TGTGCCAGCACCTTAACAGGGGGCGTCCCTTCACCCCTCCACTTT. Amino acid sequence: CASTLTGGVPSPLHF.

The V call is TRBV6-4, the J call TRBJ2-7, with D tentatively TRBD1 (5 bases). Germline V gene data show CDR1 as MRHNA and CDR2 as SNTAGT. V shed 7 bases and J shed 3 bases, with 13 bases lying between them. This CDR3 has 13 residues. CDR3 region: CASTQGFSYEQYF. DNA for the CDR3: TGTGCCAGCACCCAGGGTTTCAGCTACGAGCAGTACTTC.

This rearrangement joins TRBV5-6 to TRBJ2-3, with TRBD2 as a possible D gene (5 bases). Trimming removed 0 bases at V and 4 bases at J, with 12 bases between. The CDR3 is 15 amino acids. Looked up from germline, CDR1 is SGHDT and CDR2 is YYEEEE. This CDR3 reads CASSLAGMGSDTQYF. In nucleotides, the CDR3 is TGTGCCAGCAGCTTGGCCGGGATGGGGTCAGATACGCAGTATTTT. Full variable domain (missing parts from reference TRBV5-6 and TRBJ2-3): DAGVTQSPTHLIKTRGQQVTLRCSPKSGHDTVSWYQQALGQGPQFIFQYYEEEERQRGNFPDRFSGHQFPNYSSELNVNALLLGDSALYLCASSLAGMGSDTQYFGPGTRLTVL.

This chain connects TRBV6-5 to TRBJ1-4; D call uncertain. The V gene's germline CDR1 is MNHEY and CDR2 SVGAGI. The CDR3 loop spans 14 amino acids. V lost 6 bases, J lost 4 bases, and 12 bases lay in between. CDR3 protein: CASRTTTDNEKLFF. The CDR3 region has the DNA TGTGCCAGCAGGACGACTACCGATAATGAAAAACTGTTTTTT.

V usage is TRBV6-4 and J usage is TRBJ2-1; 9 bases agree with TRBD2. This CDR3 is built from 15 residues. From germline, CDR1 is MRHNA and CDR2 SNTAGT. V trimming: 6 bases; J trimming: 9 bases; junction bases outside the gene matches: 12. The CDR3 is CASRREGQGVSEQFF. CDR3 sequence (DNA): TGTGCCAGCAGGCGGGAGGGCCAGGGGGTGAGTGAGCAGTTCTTC.

The chain's CDR3 is CASSGLQYQETQYF. In DNA, the CDR3 is TGTGCCAGCAGCGGACTGCAATACCAAGAGACCCAGTACTTC. This chain joins TRBV7-8 and TRBJ2-5, with D possibly being TRBD2 (5 bases). There are 14 residues in the CDR3. The ends were cut back, 5 bases at V and 0 bases at J, with 10 bases in the middle. Germline lookup yields CDR1 SGHVS and CDR2 FQNEAQ.

J is TRBJ2-5 and V is TRBV20-1; D gene uncertain. The CDR3 runs 11 residues. Between the trimmed V and J ends, which lost 5 bases and 0 bases, there was a span of 4 bases. Per germline, CDR1 DFQATT and CDR2 SNEGSKA (reference sequence). CDR3 protein: CSALNQETQYF. CDR3 bases: TGCAGTGCTCTGAACCAAGAGACCCAGTACTTC.

This chain joins TRBV5-4 and TRBJ1-2; 7 nucleotides match TRBD1. Unmatched junction bases numbered 7, after V lost 5 bases and J lost 6 bases. Germline CDR1 is SGHNT and CDR2 is YYREEE (reference sequence). The CDR3 loop spans 13 amino acids. The DNA for the CDR3 is TGTGCCAGCAGAGAACAGGGGATCGATGGCTACACCTTC. It codes for CASREQGIDGYTF.

The V gene is TRBV7-8, the J gene TRBJ2-5; D call uncertain. V gave up 1 base and J gave up 5 bases, with 11 bases separating them. The germline V gene encodes CDR1 SGHVS and CDR2 FQNEAQ. The CDR3 consists of 14 residues. CDR3 protein: CASSLGGGQETQYF. The CDR3 DNA follows: TGTGCCAGCAGCTTAGGGGGTGGGCAGGAGACCCAGTACTTC.

The sample holds a few counts of this clone. V is TRBV12-5 and J is TRBJ2-1; the match to TRBD2 covers 10 bases. Germline V lookup: CDR1 LGHNT, CDR2 FRNRAP. Unmatched junction bases numbered 12, after V lost 6 bases and J lost 7 bases. There are 16 residues in the CDR3. The CDR3 is CASGIVAGGRRNEQFF. The CDR3, as DNA: TGTGCTAGTGGGATCGTAGCGGGAGGCCGGAGAAATGAGCAGTTCTTC. The full variable domain, with the rest looked up from reference TRBV12-5 and TRBJ2-1, is DARVTQTPRHKVTEMGQEVTMRCQPILGHNTVFWYRQTMMQGLELLAYFRNRAPLDDSGMPKDRFSAEMPDATLATLKIQPSEPRDSAVYFCASGIVAGGRRNEQFFGPGTRLTVL.

In this sample, this clone turned up once. The chain employs TRBV27 and TRBJ1-2, with D possibly TRBD1 on 6 matching bases. CDR3 size: 11 residues. V was pared by 6 bases and J by 6 bases, with 8 bases between. Germline CDR1 is MNHEY and CDR2 is SMNVEV (reference sequence). The CDR3 sequence: CASRHRDGYTF. The CDR3 DNA reads TGTGCCAGCAGGCACAGGGATGGCTACACCTTC.

This chain connects TRBV29-1 to TRBJ2-7, with TRBD1 identical over 11 bases. Looked up from germline, CDR1 is SQVTM and CDR2 is ANQGSEA. The trim removed 1 base at V and 2 bases at J, leaving 4 bases unmatched. The CDR3 spans 15 residues. The CDR3 DNA follows: TGCAGCGTTGAAGGCGCGGGACAGGGGGCCTACGAGCAGTACTTC. Amino acids: CSVEGAGQGAYEQYF.

This sequence joins TRBV28 and TRBJ1-2, with D possibly TRBD1 on 6 matching bases. Germline-derived CDR1 and CDR2 are MDHEN and SYDVKM. Trimming removed 6 bases at V and 11 bases at J, with 19 bases between. This CDR3 is built from 13 residues. CDR3 sequence reads: CASSGFQGRGYTF. CDR3 coding DNA: TGTGCCAGCAGCGGCTTCCAGGGGAGAGGATACACCTTC.

This clone has a single count. This chain uses TRBV23-1 with TRBJ1-1, with D uncertain. TRBV23-1 has ORF status, its function being uncertain. The CDR3 covers 10 residues. The V and J ends lost 5 bases and 5 bases respectively, with 3 bases between them. The CDR3 DNA is TGCGCCAGCAGTAAGACTGAAGCTTTCTTT. As protein: CASSKTEAFF.

The chain joins TRBV15 to TRBJ1-4; a possible D gene is TRBD1 (5 bases). CDR3 length equals 16 residues. Germline V CDR1 and CDR2: LNHNV, YYDKDF (reference sequence). The germline V and J ends were trimmed by 4 bases and 0 bases, with 12 bases remaining between them. The CDR3 loop reads CATSTRDGATNEKLFF. In DNA, the CDR3 is TGTGCCACCAGCACCCGGGACGGTGCAACTAATGAAAAACTGTTTTTT.

This chain connects TRBV28 to TRBJ2-7; TRBD2 matches 8 bases. The V gene's germline CDR1 is MDHEN and CDR2 SYDVKM. The CDR3 loop spans 14 amino acids. The junction had 9 bases not matched to a gene; V was cut back by 9 bases and J by 2 bases. The DNA of the CDR3 is TGTGCCAGTAGCGGGACCCTTTACCCCTACGAGCAGTACTTC. Protein: CASSGTLYPYEQYF.

A single count supports this clone. The chain recombines TRBV4-2 with TRBJ2-7; TRBD1 or TRBD2 may be the D gene (6 bases each). This CDR3 has 13 residues. Trimming pared 2 bases from V and 7 bases from J, leaving 12 bases between. Germline CDR1 and CDR2: LGHNA and YNFKEQ. This CDR3 is CASSQQRGDEQYF. The CDR3 nucleotides read TGTGCCAGCAGCCAACAAAGGGGGGATGAGCAGTACTTC.

This chain uses TRBV5-3 with TRBJ1-2, with D possibly matching TRBD1 (6 bases). TRBV5-3 is identified as an open reading frame with a role that is uncertain. The CDR3 covers 18 residues. Between the trimmed V and J ends, which lost 0 bases and 6 bases, there was a span of 24 bases. The CDR3 DNA reads TGTGCCAGAAGCTTGGGTCGATTGAAAGGGGGGCCGAGGGATGGCTACACCTTC. This translates into CARSLGRLKGGPRDGYTF.

V is TRBV28 and J is TRBJ2-1; 12 nucleotides agree with TRBD2. V lost 5 bases, J lost 2 bases, and 4 bases stayed unmatched. Germline V gene sequence: CDR1 MDHEN, CDR2 SYDVKM. This CDR3 is 16 amino acids long. CDR3 nucleotides: TGTGCCAGCAGTCCTAGCGGGAGGGGGCCCTACAATGAGCAGTTCTTC. Residues: CASSPSGRGPYNEQFF.

A few counts support this clone. The chain employs TRBV4-3 and TRBJ2-3; D not certain. Germline V gene data show CDR1 as LGHNA and CDR2 as YSLEER. This CDR3 region has 16 residues. Deletions cut 0 bases from V and 1 base from J, with 11 bases between. In nucleotides, the CDR3 is TGCGCCAGCAGCCAAGAGAACCAGCCCCGCACAGATACGCAGTATTTT. As protein: CASSQENQPRTDTQYF.

The table lists this clone with a few counts. This chain connects TRBV2 to TRBJ1-3, with D unclear. This CDR3 comprises 17 residues. CDR1 is SNHLY, CDR2 FYNNEI, per germline. V lost 3 bases, J lost 4 bases, and 19 bases lay in between. CDR3 region: CASSETVKRARGNTIYF. As DNA, the CDR3 is TGTGCCAGCAGTGAGACCGTTAAGCGGGCTCGGGGAAACACCATATATTTT.